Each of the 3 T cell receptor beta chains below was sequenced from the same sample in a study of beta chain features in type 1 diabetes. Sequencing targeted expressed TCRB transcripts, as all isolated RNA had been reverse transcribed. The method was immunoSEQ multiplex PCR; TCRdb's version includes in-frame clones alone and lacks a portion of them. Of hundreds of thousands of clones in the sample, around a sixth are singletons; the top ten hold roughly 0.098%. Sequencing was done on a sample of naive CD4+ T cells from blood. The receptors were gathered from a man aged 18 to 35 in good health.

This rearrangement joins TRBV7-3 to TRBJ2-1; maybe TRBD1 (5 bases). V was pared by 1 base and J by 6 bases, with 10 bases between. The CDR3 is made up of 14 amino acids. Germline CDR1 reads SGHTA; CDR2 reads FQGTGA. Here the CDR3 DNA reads TGTGCCAGCAGCTTAAATCAGGGTTTCAATGAGCAGTTCTTC. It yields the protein CASSLNQGFNEQFF.

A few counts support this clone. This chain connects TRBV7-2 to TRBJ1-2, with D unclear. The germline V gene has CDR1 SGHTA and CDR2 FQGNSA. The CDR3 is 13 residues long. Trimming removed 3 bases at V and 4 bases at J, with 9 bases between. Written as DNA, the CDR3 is TGTGCCAGCAGCTTTGTCAGTTCCTATGGCTACACCTTC. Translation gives CASSFVSSYGYTF.

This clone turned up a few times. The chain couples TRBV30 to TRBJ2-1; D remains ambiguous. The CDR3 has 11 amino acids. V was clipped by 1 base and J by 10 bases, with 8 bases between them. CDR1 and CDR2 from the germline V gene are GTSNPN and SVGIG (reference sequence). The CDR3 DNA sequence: TGTGCCTGGAGTGCGGCAGGCGAGCAGTTCTTC. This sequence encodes CAWSAAGEQFF.